The clone carrying this T cell receptor beta chain was detected ten times or more. The antigen remains unidentified. The germline CDR1 and CDR2 sequences are GTSNPN and SVGIG (reference sequence). V lost 1 base and J lost 10; bases outside the gene matches: 5. CDR3 length: 12 residues. This sample is part of a study of prognosis after radiotherapy for stage I lung cancer. The wider study: April 2018 to early 2019 saw enrollment of stage I non-small cell lung cancer patients. Points from the study as a whole: In the expanded TCR clones, tumor specificity was not determined. Shannon entropy after stereotactic body radiation therapy was lower in patients who developed distant metastases.

Amplification of the TCR beta CDR3 (from genomic DNA) was done by two-round multiplex PCR. The first round of PCR was done with primers that matched each TRBV and TRBJ gene. TCRdb re-called the multiplex PCR reads through MiXCR, storing one row per CDR3 protein. The sample includes around 30,000 distinct CDR3 sequences, less than 40% seen only once; the top ten take about 12%. Source: PBMCs, taken before or after stereotactic body radiation therapy (not recorded which). The chain carries TRBV30 and TRBJ1-1, with 8 bases fitting TRBD1. The receptor was derived from a donor over 45 with non-small cell lung cancer. CDR3 sequence (DNA): TGTGCCTGGAGTGCAGGGGGCGGACGAGCTTTCTTT. Residues: CAWSAGGGRAFF.